The clone carrying this T cell receptor (beta chain) has just one count. The sample is drawn from a study of blood T cell repertoires in COVID-19. Looking at the study overall: The United States, Italy and Spain were the sources of the acute and convalescent COVID-19 samples. Nucleic acid was either cDNA or gDNA, and it came from T cells, B-cell-depleted T cells, or PBMCs.

As originally analysed: The assay estimated nucleated cells by amplifying reference gene primers. Sequencing used immunoSEQ multiplex PCR; TCRdb keeps in-frame clones, though not all of them. Clonal size and the V and J genes are those of that table, whereas D and trimming came from the DNA. The sample has approximately 270,000 clones; roughly 88% are singletons. The sequencing sample was made of peripheral blood. This receptor was identified in a man older than 75 with acute or convalescent COVID-19.

CDR3 nucleotide sequence: TGTGCCAGCAGTTACACTGGGGGCCGGCCCCAGCATTTT. It specifies CASSYTGGRPQHF. The chain employs TRBV6-5 and TRBJ1-5, with D possibly TRBD1 on 6 matching bases. There are 13 residues in the CDR3. V was cut by 2 bases and J by 9 bases, with 11 bases left in between. CDR1 is MNHEY, CDR2 SVGAGI, per germline.